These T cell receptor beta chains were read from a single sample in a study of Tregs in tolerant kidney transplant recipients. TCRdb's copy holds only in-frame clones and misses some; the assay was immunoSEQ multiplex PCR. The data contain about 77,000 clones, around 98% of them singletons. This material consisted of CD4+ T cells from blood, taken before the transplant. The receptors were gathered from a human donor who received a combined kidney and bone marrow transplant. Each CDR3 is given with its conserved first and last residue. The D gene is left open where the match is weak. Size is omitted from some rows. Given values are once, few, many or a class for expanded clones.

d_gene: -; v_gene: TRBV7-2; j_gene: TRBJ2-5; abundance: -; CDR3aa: CASSPNSQGWVGETQYF; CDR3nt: TGTGCCAGCAGCCCCAACTCCCAGGGGTGGGTCGGCGAGACCCAGTACTTC
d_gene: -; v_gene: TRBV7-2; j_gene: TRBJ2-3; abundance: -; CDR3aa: CASSQKTPGLGTDTQYF; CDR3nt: TGTGCCAGCAGCCAAAAGACCCCGGGGTTGGGCACAGATACGCAGTATTTT
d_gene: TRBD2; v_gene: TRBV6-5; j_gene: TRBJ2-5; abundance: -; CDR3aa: CASSYNEGGQETQYF; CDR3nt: TGTGCCAGCAGTTACAATGAGGGAGGGCAAGAGACCCAGTACTTC
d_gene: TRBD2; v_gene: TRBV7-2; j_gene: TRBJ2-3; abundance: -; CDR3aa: CASSLGASGGTDTQYF; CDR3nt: TGTGCCAGCAGCTTAGGGGCTAGCGGTGGCACAGATACGCAGTATTTT
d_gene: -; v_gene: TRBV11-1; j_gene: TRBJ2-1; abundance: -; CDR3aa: CASSLYGGRNNEQFF; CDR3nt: TGTGCCAGCAGCTTATACGGGGGTCGTAACAATGAGCAGTTCTTC
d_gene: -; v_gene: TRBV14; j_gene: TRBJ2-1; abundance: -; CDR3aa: CASSQGLGAPNEQFF; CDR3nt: TGTGCCAGCAGCCAAGGGTTAGGGGCCCCCAATGAGCAGTTCTTC
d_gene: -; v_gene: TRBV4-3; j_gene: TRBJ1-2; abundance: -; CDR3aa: CASSQDVNRDYGYTF; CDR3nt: TGCGCCAGCAGCCAAGATGTCAACAGGGACTATGGCTACACCTTC
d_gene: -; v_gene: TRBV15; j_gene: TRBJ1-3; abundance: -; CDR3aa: CATSRPGREIGNTIYF; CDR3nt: TGTGCCACCAGCAGACCCGGTAGGGAGATTGGAAACACCATATATTTT
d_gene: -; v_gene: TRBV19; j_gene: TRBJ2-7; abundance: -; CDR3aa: CASTRTYRGAGYEQYF; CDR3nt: TGTGCCAGTACCCGGACGTACAGGGGTGCGGGGTACGAGCAGTACTTC
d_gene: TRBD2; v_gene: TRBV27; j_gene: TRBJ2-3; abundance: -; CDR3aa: CASTREGRSTDTQYF; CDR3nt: TGTGCCAGCACCCGGGAGGGCCGTAGCACAGATACGCAGTATTTT
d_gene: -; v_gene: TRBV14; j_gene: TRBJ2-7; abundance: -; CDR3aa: CASSYERRAISYEQYF; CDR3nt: TGTGCCAGCAGCTATGAGAGGCGGGCAATCTCCTACGAGCAGTACTTC
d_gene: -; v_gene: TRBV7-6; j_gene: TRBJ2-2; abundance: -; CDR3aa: CASSLDSGLSPGELFF; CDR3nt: TGTGCCAGCAGCTTAGATTCGGGACTGTCCCCCGGGGAGCTGTTTTTT
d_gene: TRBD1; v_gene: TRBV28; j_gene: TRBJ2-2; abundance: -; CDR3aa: CASLFGQGTGELFF; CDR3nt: TGTGCCAGCCTATTCGGACAGGGGACCGGGGAGCTGTTTTTT
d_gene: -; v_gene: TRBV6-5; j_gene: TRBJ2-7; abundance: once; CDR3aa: CASSYRGEQYF; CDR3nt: TGTGCCAGCAGTTATAGGGGCGAGCAGTACTTC
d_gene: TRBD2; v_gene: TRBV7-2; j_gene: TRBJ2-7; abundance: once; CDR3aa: CASSLDSGNSYEQYF; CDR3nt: TGTGCCAGCAGCTTAGACAGCGGGAACTCCTACGAGCAGTACTTC
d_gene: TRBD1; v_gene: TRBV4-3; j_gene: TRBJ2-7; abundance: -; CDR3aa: CASSQQTGGIGYEQYF; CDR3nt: TGCGCCAGCAGCCAACAAACAGGGGGCATCGGGTACGAGCAGTACTTC
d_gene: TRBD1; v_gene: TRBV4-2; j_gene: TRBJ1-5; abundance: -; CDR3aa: CASSQEGQGRNQPQHF; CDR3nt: TGTGCCAGCAGCCAGGAAGGACAGGGACGCAATCAGCCCCAGCATTTT
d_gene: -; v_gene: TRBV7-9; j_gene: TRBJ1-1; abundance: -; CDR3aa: CASSSRGGKAFF; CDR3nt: TGTGCCAGCAGTTCACGGGGGGGTAAAGCTTTCTTT
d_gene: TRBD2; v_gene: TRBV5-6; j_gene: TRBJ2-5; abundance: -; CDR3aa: CASSLVASGRETQYF; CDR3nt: TGTGCCAGCAGCTTGGTGGCTAGCGGTCGAGAGACCCAGTACTTC
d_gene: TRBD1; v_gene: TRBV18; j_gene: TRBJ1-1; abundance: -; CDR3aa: CASSPEGGQYTEAFF; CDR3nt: TGTGCCAGCTCACCAGAGGGGGGACAGTATACTGAAGCTTTCTTT
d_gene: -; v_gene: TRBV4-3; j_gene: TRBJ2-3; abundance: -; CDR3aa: CASSQDFGTPADTQYF; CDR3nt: TGCGCCAGCAGCCAAGATTTCGGGACTCCTGCGGATACGCAGTATTTT
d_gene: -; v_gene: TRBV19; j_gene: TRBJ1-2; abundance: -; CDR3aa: CASNFARDYGYTF; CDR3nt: TGTGCCAGTAATTTCGCCAGGGACTATGGCTACACCTTC
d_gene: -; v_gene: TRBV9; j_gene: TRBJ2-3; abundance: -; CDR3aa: CASSVVMGYTDTQYF; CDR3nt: TGTGCCAGCAGCGTAGTTATGGGCTACACAGATACGCAGTATTTT
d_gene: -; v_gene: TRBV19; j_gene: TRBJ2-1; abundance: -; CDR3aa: CASSIQQGNAFF; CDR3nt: TGTGCCAGTAGTATACAACAGGGTAATGCGTTCTTC
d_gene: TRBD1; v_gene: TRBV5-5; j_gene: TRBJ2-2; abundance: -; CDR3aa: CASSRQGFGGELFF; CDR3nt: TGTGCCAGCAGCCGACAGGGGTTTGGCGGGGAGCTGTTTTTT
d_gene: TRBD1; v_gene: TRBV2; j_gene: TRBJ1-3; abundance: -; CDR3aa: CARKGQGTGNTIYF; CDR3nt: TGTGCCAGGAAGGGACAGGGGACTGGAAACACCATATATTTT
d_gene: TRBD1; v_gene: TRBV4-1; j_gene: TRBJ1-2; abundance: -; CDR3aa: CASSQVLVVDRVSFGGYTF; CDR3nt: TGCGCCAGCAGCCAAGTTTTAGTCGTGGACAGGGTTAGTTTTGGTGGCTACACCTTC
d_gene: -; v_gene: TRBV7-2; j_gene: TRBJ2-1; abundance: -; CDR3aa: CASSSVRGYEQFF; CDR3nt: TGTGCCAGCAGCTCGGTCCGGGGGTATGAGCAGTTCTTC
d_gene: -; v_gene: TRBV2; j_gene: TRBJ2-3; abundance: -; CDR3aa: CASGSEDTQYF; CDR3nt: TGTGCCAGCGGTAGCGAGGATACGCAGTATTTT
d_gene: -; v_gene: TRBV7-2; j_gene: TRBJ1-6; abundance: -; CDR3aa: CASSLENFRAGSPLHF; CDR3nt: TGTGCCAGCAGCTTAGAAAATTTCAGGGCAGGTTCACCCCTCCACTTT
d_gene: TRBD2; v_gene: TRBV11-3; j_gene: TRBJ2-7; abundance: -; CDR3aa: CASSLELPLAGTYEQYF; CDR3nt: TGTGCCAGCAGCTTAGAACTTCCATTAGCGGGAACCTACGAGCAGTACTTC
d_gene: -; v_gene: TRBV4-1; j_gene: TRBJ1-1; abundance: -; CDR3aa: CASSQGRFGNTEAFF; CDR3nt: TGCGCCAGCAGCCAAGGGAGGTTCGGGAACACTGAAGCTTTCTTT
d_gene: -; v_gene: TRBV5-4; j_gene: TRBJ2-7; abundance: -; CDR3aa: CASSVPSGGSSYEQYF; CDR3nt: TGTGCCAGCAGCGTGCCCTCCGGGGGAAGCTCCTACGAGCAGTACTTC
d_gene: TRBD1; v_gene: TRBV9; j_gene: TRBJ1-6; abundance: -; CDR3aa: CASSPRGRGDSPLHF; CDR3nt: TGTGCCAGCAGCCCTCGGGGCAGGGGGGATTCACCCCTCCACTTT
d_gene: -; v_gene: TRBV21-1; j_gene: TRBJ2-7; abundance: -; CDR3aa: CASSKQGRGCSGTSGYEQYF; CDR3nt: TGTGCCAGCAGCAAACAGGGACGAGGGTGTAGCGGGACCAGCGGCTACGAGCAGTACTTC
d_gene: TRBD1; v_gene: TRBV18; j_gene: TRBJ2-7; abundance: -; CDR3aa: CASSPPGTGEEQYF; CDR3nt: TGTGCCAGCTCACCACCCGGGACAGGTGAAGAGCAGTACTTC
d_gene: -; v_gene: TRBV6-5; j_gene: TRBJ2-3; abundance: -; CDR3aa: CASTPQRGDTQYF; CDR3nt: TGTGCCAGCACACCACAACGGGGGGATACGCAGTATTTT
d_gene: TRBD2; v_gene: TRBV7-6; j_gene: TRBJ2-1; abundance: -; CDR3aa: CASSFIAGGLQYNEQFF; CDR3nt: TGTGCCAGCAGCTTTATAGCGGGAGGGCTACAATATAATGAGCAGTTCTTC
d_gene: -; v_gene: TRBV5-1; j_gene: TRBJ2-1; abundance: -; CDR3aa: CASAFSLSSSYNEQFF; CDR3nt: TGCGCCAGCGCCTTCTCCCTTTCTAGCTCCTACAATGAGCAGTTCTTC
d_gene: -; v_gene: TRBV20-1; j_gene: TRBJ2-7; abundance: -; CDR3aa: CSARSPGTQNF; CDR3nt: TGCAGTGCTAGAAGTCCGGGGACACAGAACTTC
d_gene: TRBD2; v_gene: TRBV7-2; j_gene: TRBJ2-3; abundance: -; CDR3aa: CASSRSGGNTDTQYF; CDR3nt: TGTGCCAGCAGTCGCAGCGGGGGAAACACAGATACGCAGTATTTT
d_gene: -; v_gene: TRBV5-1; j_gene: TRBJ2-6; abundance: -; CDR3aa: CASSLAQAGANVLTF; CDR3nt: TGCGCCAGCAGCTTGGCCCAGGCAGGGGCCAACGTCCTGACTTTC
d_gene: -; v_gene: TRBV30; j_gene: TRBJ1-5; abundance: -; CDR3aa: CAWSWEDGQPQHF; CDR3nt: TGTGCCTGGAGTTGGGAGGACGGCCAGCCCCAGCATTTT
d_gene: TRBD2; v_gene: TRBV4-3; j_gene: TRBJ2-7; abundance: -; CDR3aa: CASSRIVSGSQSYEQYF; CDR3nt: TGCGCCAGCAGCCGAATAGTCAGCGGGAGCCAATCCTACGAGCAGTACTTC
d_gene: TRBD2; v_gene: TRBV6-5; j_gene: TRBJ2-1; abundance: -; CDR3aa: CATHGTSYEQFF; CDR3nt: TGTGCCACACACGGGACTAGCTATGAGCAGTTCTTC
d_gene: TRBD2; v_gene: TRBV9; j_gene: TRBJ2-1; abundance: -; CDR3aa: CASSEGLAGYNEQFF; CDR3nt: TGTGCCAGCAGCGAGGGACTAGCGGGGTACAATGAGCAGTTCTTC
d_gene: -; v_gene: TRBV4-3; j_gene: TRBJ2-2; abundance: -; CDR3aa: CASRGATERGTGELFF; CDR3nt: TGCGCCAGCAGGGGGGCTACGGAACGCGGCACCGGGGAGCTGTTTTTT
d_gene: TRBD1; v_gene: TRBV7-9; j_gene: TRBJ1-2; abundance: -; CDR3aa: CASSRDRGLYGYTF; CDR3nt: TGTGCCAGCAGCAGGGACAGGGGCTTATATGGCTACACCTTC
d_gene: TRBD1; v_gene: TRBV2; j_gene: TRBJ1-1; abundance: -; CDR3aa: CASRDRGWNTEAFF; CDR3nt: TGTGCCAGCAGGGACAGGGGCTGGAACACTGAAGCTTTCTTT